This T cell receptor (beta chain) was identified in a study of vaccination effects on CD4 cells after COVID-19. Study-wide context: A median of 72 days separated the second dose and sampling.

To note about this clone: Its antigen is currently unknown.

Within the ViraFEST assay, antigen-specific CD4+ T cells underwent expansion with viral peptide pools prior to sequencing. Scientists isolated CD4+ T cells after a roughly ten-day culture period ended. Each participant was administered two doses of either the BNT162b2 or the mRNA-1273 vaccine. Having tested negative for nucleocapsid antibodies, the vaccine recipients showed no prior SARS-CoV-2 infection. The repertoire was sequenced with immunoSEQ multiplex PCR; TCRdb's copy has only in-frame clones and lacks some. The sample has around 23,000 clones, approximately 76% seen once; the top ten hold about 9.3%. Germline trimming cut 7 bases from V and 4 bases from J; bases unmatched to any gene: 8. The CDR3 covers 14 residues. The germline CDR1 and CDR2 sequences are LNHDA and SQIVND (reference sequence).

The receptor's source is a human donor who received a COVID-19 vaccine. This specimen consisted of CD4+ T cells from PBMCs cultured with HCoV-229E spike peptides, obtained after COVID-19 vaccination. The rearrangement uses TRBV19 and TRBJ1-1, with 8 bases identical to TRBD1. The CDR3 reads CASNPTGEGTEAFF. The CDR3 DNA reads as TGTGCCAGTAACCCGACAGGGGAGGGCACTGAAGCTTTCTTT.